These T cell receptor beta chains were read from a single sample in a study of blood T cell repertoires in COVID-19. Here immunoSEQ multiplex PCR was the method, and the copy in TCRdb shows in-frame clones only, minus some. The sample carries some 110,000 clones, approximately 85% recorded once. Sequencing was done on a sample of peripheral blood. Every receptor here comes from a man in his fifties or sixties with acute or convalescent COVID-19. Each CDR3 is given with its conserved first and last residue. Fields, in order: V gene, D gene, J gene, CDR3 protein, CDR3 DNA. A D gene is named only where the DNA matches it firmly.

V gene: TRBV4-1; D gene: .; J gene: TRBJ2-7; CDR3 protein: CASSQAPVTFSYEQYF; CDR3 DNA: TGCGCCAGCAGCCAAGCGCCGGTTACCTTCTCCTACGAGCAGTACTTC
V gene: TRBV7-9; D gene: TRBD1; J gene: TRBJ1-2; CDR3 protein: CASSSDRGLSGYTF; CDR3 DNA: TGTGCCAGCAGCTCGGACAGGGGGCTCAGTGGCTACACCTTC
V gene: TRBV5-1; D gene: .; J gene: TRBJ1-3; CDR3 protein: CASSLEDSGSSGNTIYF; CDR3 DNA: TGCGCCAGCAGCTTGGAGGACAGTGGAAGCTCTGGAAACACCATATATTTT
V gene: TRBV9; D gene: .; J gene: TRBJ1-4; CDR3 protein: CASSVERGPATNEKLFF; CDR3 DNA: TGTGCCAGCAGCGTAGAAAGGGGCCCGGCGACTAATGAAAAACTGTTTTTT
V gene: TRBV2; D gene: .; J gene: TRBJ2-5; CDR3 protein: CASNPGQETQYF; CDR3 DNA: TGTGCCAGCAACCCGGGGCAAGAGACCCAGTACTTC
V gene: TRBV12-5; D gene: TRBD2; J gene: TRBJ2-7; CDR3 protein: CASGLVSGTSGSIGSYEQYF; CDR3 DNA: TGTGCTAGTGGTTTGGTTTCCGGGACTAGCGGGAGTATCGGCTCCTACGAGCAGTACTTC
V gene: TRBV20-1; D gene: TRBD1; J gene: TRBJ2-7; CDR3 protein: CSASPHGTGGREQYF; CDR3 DNA: TGCAGTGCTAGTCCCCATGGGACAGGGGGCCGCGAGCAGTACTTC
V gene: TRBV6-6; D gene: TRBD1; J gene: TRBJ2-7; CDR3 protein: CASSYLGQGSYEQYF; CDR3 DNA: TGTGCCAGCAGTTACCTAGGACAGGGATCCTACGAGCAGTACTTC
V gene: TRBV25-1; D gene: .; J gene: TRBJ1-4; CDR3 protein: CASSDGSGGTNEKLFF; CDR3 DNA: TGTGCCAGCAGTGATGGGTCCGGAGGAACTAATGAAAAACTGTTTTTT
V gene: TRBV11-2; D gene: TRBD2; J gene: TRBJ2-5; CDR3 protein: CASSLDISGGTSGKGETQYF; CDR3 DNA: TGTGCCAGCAGCTTAGATATCTCTGGAGGAACTAGCGGGAAGGGGGAGACCCAGTACTTC
V gene: TRBV27; D gene: TRBD2; J gene: TRBJ2-3; CDR3 protein: CASSLSVGSSTEIAGAGTDTQYF; CDR3 DNA: TGTGCCAGCAGTTTATCAGTAGGGAGCTCGACGGAGATAGCGGGAGCGGGGACAGATACGCAGTATTTT
V gene: TRBV29-1; D gene: TRBD2; J gene: TRBJ2-7; CDR3 protein: CPGAGGEYEQYF; CDR3 DNA: TGCCCTGGGGCGGGAGGGGAGTACGAGCAGTACTTC
V gene: TRBV27; D gene: TRBD2; J gene: TRBJ2-7; CDR3 protein: CASSINPASGSRNEQYF; CDR3 DNA: TGTGCCAGCAGTATTAATCCCGCTAGCGGGAGTAGGAACGAGCAGTACTTC
V gene: TRBV11-2; D gene: TRBD1; J gene: TRBJ1-1; CDR3 protein: CASSNTGGTEAFF; CDR3 DNA: TGTGCCAGCAGCAACACAGGGGGCACTGAAGCTTTCTTT
V gene: TRBV13; D gene: TRBD1; J gene: TRBJ2-2; CDR3 protein: CASSLERGGGGTGELFF; CDR3 DNA: TGTGCCAGCAGCTTAGAACGAGGGGGCGGCGGCACCGGGGAGCTGTTTTTT